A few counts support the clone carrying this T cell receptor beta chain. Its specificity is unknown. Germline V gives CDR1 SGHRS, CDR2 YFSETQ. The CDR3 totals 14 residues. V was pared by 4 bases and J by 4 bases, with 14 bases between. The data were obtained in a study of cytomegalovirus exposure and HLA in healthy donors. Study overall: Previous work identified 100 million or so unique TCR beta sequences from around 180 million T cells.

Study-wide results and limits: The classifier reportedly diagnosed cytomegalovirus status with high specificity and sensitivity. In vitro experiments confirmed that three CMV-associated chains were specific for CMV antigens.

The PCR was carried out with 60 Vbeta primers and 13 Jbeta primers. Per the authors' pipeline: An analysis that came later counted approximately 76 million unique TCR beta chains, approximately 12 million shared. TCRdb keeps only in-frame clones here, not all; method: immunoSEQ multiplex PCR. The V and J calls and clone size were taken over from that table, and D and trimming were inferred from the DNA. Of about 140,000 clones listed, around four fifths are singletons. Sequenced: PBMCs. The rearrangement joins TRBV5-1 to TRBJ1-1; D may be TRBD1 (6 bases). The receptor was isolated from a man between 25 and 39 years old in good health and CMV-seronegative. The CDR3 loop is CASSREGGSTEAFF. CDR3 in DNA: TGCGCCAGCAGCAGGGAGGGGGGGAGCACTGAAGCTTTCTTT. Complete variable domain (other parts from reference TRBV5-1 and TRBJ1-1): KAGVTQTPRYLIKTRGQQVTLSCSPISGHRSVSWYQQTPGQGLQFLFEYFSETQRNKGNFPGRFSGRQFSNSRSEMNVSTLELGDSALYLCASSREGGSTEAFFGQGTRLTVV.